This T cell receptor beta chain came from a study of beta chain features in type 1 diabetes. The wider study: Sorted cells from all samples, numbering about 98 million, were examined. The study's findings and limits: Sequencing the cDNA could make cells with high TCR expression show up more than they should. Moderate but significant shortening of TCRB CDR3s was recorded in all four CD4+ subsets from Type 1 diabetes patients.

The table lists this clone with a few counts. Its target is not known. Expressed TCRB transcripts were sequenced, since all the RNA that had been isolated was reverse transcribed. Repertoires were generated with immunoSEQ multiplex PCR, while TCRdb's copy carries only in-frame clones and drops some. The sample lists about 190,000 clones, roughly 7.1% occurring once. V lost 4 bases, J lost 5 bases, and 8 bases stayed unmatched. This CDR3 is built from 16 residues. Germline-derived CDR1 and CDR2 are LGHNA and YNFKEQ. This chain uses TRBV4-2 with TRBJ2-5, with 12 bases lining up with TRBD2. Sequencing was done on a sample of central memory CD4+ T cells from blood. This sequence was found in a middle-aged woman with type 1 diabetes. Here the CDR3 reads CASSPSSGGAEETQYF. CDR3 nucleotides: TGTGCCAGCAGCCCGTCTAGCGGGGGGGCCGAGGAGACCCAGTACTTC.